This T cell receptor beta chain was retrieved from a study of T cell repertoires in cytomegalovirus infection. Study at large: TCR beta signatures that were public indicated CMV infection and matching HLA type.

Germline values: CDR1 SGHAT, CDR2 FQNNGV. V lost 0 bases to trimming and J lost 3 bases, with 9 bases between them. The CDR3 is 14 residues long. From the reads, TCRdb called clonotypes with MiXCR, one entry per CDR3 protein. In the table there are 400,000 to 550,000 distinct CDR3 sequences, about 11% of which are singletons. The sequence was collected from a human donor in good health (CMV status not recorded). Some clones in this sample may be carry-over from other donors' samples. Sequenced sample: PBMCs. The genes are TRBV11-2 and TRBJ2-7; D is uncertain. The CDR3 region has the DNA TGTGCCAGCAGCTTAGAGGTGGGCCTCTACGAGCAGTACTTC. Its translation is CASSLEVGLYEQYF.